The 22 T cell receptor beta chains given below trace back to one sample, sequenced in a study of blood T cell repertoires in COVID-19. The protocol was immunoSEQ multiplex PCR, while the TCRdb copy is restricted to in-frame clones and leaves out a portion. This table has roughly 290,000 clones, 80% to 85% appearing once. Sample: peripheral blood. The receptors were sampled from a person in their 70s with COVID-19, enrolled during active disease.

In its sample, this clone was seen once. The chain couples TRBV6-2 or TRBV6-3 to TRBJ2-5, with D perhaps TRBD2 (6 bases). From germline, CDR1 is MNHEY and CDR2 SVGEGT. The CDR3 is 15 amino acids. V was clipped by 6 bases and J by 5 bases, with 19 bases between them. CDR3 coding DNA: TGTGCCAGCAGACCTTTCGGTGGGACTCTCGAGACCCAGTACTTC. Translating it yields CASRPFGGTLETQYF.

The chain couples TRBV3-1 (or the pseudogene TRBV3-2) to TRBJ1-3; 7 positions match TRBD1. V dropped 6 bases and J dropped 0; count of bases not matched to a gene: 5. CDR1 is LGHDT and CDR2 is YNNKEL in the germline V gene (reference sequence). This CDR3 is built from 15 residues. CDR3 sequence reads: CASSRGQFSGNTIYF. CDR3 coding DNA: TGTGCCAGCAGTCGGGGACAGTTCTCTGGAAACACCATATATTTT.

The chain links TRBV27 to TRBJ2-1; TRBD2 aligns across 8 bases. The CDR3 consists of 20 residues. The V gene end was trimmed by 2 bases and the J gene end by 4 bases; junction bases not matched to a gene: 19. The germline V gene has CDR1 MNHEY and CDR2 SMNVEV (reference sequence). CDR3 region: CASSLRMSRAAGGFYNEQFF. CDR3 DNA sequence: TGTGCCAGCAGTTTAAGGATGAGTCGGGCGGCGGGAGGCTTTTACAATGAGCAGTTCTTC.

This chain links TRBV6-2 or TRBV6-3 with TRBJ2-1, with D unresolved. The CDR3 has 13 residues. V dropped 3 bases and J dropped 6 bases, with 9 bases sitting between them. Per germline, CDR1 MNHEY and CDR2 SVGEGT. CDR3 bases: TGTGCCAGCAGTTATGAGGTAGGCAATGAGCAGTTCTTC. This encodes CASSYEVGNEQFF.

There are a few counts of this clone. The V call is TRBV5-1, the J call TRBJ1-1; D unresolved. The germline V gene encodes CDR1 SGHRS and CDR2 YFSETQ. V was trimmed by 1 base and J by 3 bases, leaving 7 bases between them. CDR3 length: 13 amino acids. The CDR3 DNA reads as TGCGCCAGCAGCTTGTATGGAGACACTGAAGCTTTCTTT. Translated: CASSLYGDTEAFF.

The V and J genes are TRBV11-1 and TRBJ1-1, with no clear D. V lost 5 bases and J lost 0, with 7 bases in between. The germline gives CDR1 SGHAT, CDR2 FQDESV (reference sequence). The CDR3 runs to 13 residues. The CDR3 region has the DNA TGTGCCAGCAGCGAGGGTGTGAACACTGAAGCTTTCTTT. This translates into CASSEGVNTEAFF.

The chain joins TRBV27 to TRBJ1-5, with D hard to call. V lost 3 bases and J lost 0, with 12 bases in between. This CDR3 comprises 16 residues. The germline V gene has CDR1 MNHEY and CDR2 SMNVEV (reference sequence). CDR3 residues: CASSFGGQDSNQPQHF. Here the CDR3 DNA reads TGTGCCAGCAGTTTTGGTGGTCAGGATAGCAATCAGCCCCAGCATTTT.

The genes are TRBV6-6 and TRBJ2-5, with D hard to call. This CDR3 spans 11 amino acids. V was pared by 5 bases and J by 5 bases, with 6 bases between. Germline V gene data show CDR1 as MNHNY and CDR2 as SVGAGI (reference sequence). The CDR3 coding sequence is TGTGCCAGCAGTCCGGAGGAGACCCAGTACTTC. Translating it yields CASSPEETQYF.

In its sample, this clone was seen once. This chain links TRBV27 with TRBJ2-3; no definite D call. This CDR3 comprises 15 residues. Deletions cut 0 bases from V and 2 bases from J, with 9 bases between. In germline, CDR1 is MNHEY, CDR2 SMNVEV (reference sequence). CDR3 residues: CASSLSTFFTDTQYF. CDR3 sequence (DNA): TGTGCCAGCAGTTTATCCACATTTTTCACAGATACGCAGTATTTT.

The V call is TRBV6-6, the J call TRBJ2-1, with a possible D match to TRBD1 (6 bases). The V and J ends lost 4 bases and 5 bases respectively, with 9 bases between them. Looked up from germline, CDR1 is MNHNY and CDR2 is SVGAGI (reference sequence). The CDR3 covers 13 residues. CDR3 sequence reads: CASSWYRDNEQFF. The CDR3 nucleotides are TGTGCCAGCAGTTGGTACAGGGACAATGAGCAGTTCTTC.

The V and J genes are TRBV18 and TRBJ1-4; a possible D gene is TRBD1 (5 bases). Trimming removed 2 bases at V and 2 bases at J, with 6 bases between. The CDR3 sequence is 14 residues long. Germline values: CDR1 KGHSH, CDR2 LQKENI. The CDR3 region has the DNA TGTGCCAGCTCACCATGGGGCACTAATGAAAAACTGTTTTTT. Its protein is CASSPWGTNEKLFF.

This clone was detected a few times. The genes are TRBV28 and TRBJ1-2; TRBD1 might be the D (6 bases). V was shortened by 3 bases and J by 4 bases, with 15 bases between the two germline ends. CDR3 length: 15 amino acids. CDR1 MDHEN and CDR2 SYDVKM come from the germline V gene. CDR3 coding DNA: TGTGCCAGCAGTTTTAAGGGGGGGATCTTCTATGGCTACACCTTC. It translates to CASSFKGGIFYGYTF.

V and J are TRBV24-1 and TRBJ2-7, with TRBD2 matching 11 bases. Trimming took 4 bases from V and 0 from J; bases not matched to a gene: 4. CDR1 and CDR2 (germline): KGHDR, SFDVKD. The CDR3 runs 16 residues. CDR3 DNA sequence: TGTGCCACCAGTGACCCTAGCGGGAGGAACTCCTACGAGCAGTACTTC. It translates to CATSDPSGRNSYEQYF.

V is TRBV6-6 and J is TRBJ1-6, with 7 positions matching TRBD1. This CDR3 has 13 residues. Germline-derived CDR1 and CDR2 are MNHNY and SVGAGI (reference sequence). After removal of 6 bases from V and 13 bases from J, the junction contained 9 bases not matched to a gene. The CDR3 DNA is TGTGCCAGCAGACCAACCACAGGGGCCCCCCTCCACTTT. Translated: CASRPTTGAPLHF.

The CDR3 region is CAISESQGKSEQFF. CDR3 nucleotide sequence: TGTGCCATCAGTGAGTCGCAGGGTAAGAGTGAGCAGTTCTTC. The chain has TRBV10-3 and TRBJ2-1; a possible D gene is TRBD1 (5 bases). Per germline, CDR1 ENHRY and CDR2 SYGVKD. The CDR3 has 14 residues. V was pared by 0 bases and J by 9 bases, with 12 bases between.

This sequence joins TRBV6-2 or TRBV6-3 and TRBJ1-2; D remains ambiguous. Looked up from germline, CDR1 is MNHEY and CDR2 is SVGEGT. This CDR3 spans 14 amino acids. V lost 2 bases to trimming and J lost 4 bases, with 11 bases between them. The CDR3 DNA is TGTGCCAGCAGTTACGTGTCCTCTTTCTATGGCTACACCTTC. Residues: CASSYVSSFYGYTF.

J is TRBJ2-2 and V is TRBV27; 10 bases map to TRBD2. The germline V gene encodes CDR1 MNHEY and CDR2 SMNVEV (reference sequence). The CDR3 totals 15 residues. Unmatched junction bases numbered 10, after V lost 8 bases and J lost 7 bases. CDR3 in DNA: TGTGCCAGCTGGAGAGCGGGAGGGCCGTTCGGGGAGCTGTTTTTT. Its translation is CASWRAGGPFGELFF.

The chain links TRBV7-2 to TRBJ2-7; TRBD2 aligns across 9 bases. Trimming cost V 2 bases and J 4 bases; bases outside gene matches: 6. This CDR3 contains 15 residues. Germline CDR1 reads SGHTA; CDR2 reads FQGNSA. The chain's CDR3 is CASSLSLAGAYEQYF. The CDR3 nucleotides are TGTGCCAGCAGCTTAAGTTTAGCGGGAGCTTACGAGCAGTACTTC.

This rearrangement joins TRBV6-1 to TRBJ2-1, with TRBD2 matching over 11 bases. Germline V CDR1 and CDR2: MNHNS, SASEGT. Germline trimming cut 0 bases from V and 5 bases from J; bases unmatched to any gene: 15. The CDR3 has 20 residues. This chain's CDR3 is CASSEAVPGLAVLGDNEQFF. CDR3 DNA: TGTGCCAGCAGTGAAGCGGTCCCGGGACTAGCGGTGCTTGGGGACAATGAGCAGTTCTTC.

The CDR3 here is CASSSRTNTDTQYF. CDR3 in DNA: TGTGCCAGCAGCTCCAGGACTAACACAGATACGCAGTATTTT. This sequence joins TRBV7-2 and TRBJ2-3; TRBD2 is a possible D gene (6 bases). Per the germline V gene, CDR1 is SGHTA and CDR2 is FQGNSA. V was cut by 4 bases and J by 2 bases, with 10 bases left in between. This CDR3 region has 14 residues.

This chain connects TRBV7-2 to TRBJ2-5; 8 nucleotides align to TRBD2. Germline V gives CDR1 SGHTA, CDR2 FQGNSA. With 4 bases clipped from V and 5 bases from J, the junction kept 6 bases outside the gene matches. CDR3 size: 14 residues. For the CDR3, the DNA is TGTGCCAGCAGCTCCAGACCGGGGGGGGAGACCCAGTACTTC. Amino acid sequence: CASSSRPGGETQYF.

The chain uses TRBV11-3 and TRBJ2-7; 9 positions match TRBD2. Trimming removed 5 bases from V and 3 bases from J; junction bases left unmatched: 8. This CDR3 contains 15 residues. Germline CDR1 and CDR2: SGHNT and YENEEA. The CDR3 coding sequence is TGTGCCAGCAGCCTTAGCGGGAGTGGAAGCTACGAGCAGTACTTC. This gives the protein CASSLSGSGSYEQYF.